This entry describes one TCR beta chain. What it recognizes is unknown. These data come from a study of cytomegalovirus exposure and HLA in healthy donors. General study findings and limits: Data from an earlier analysis indicated that most TCR beta V segments were productive either about 87% or about 30% of the time. According to the study, about 180 TCR beta chains were cytomegalovirus-associated. Using a false discovery rate of 0.05, a later analysis showed that fewer than 20,000 TCR beta sequences were associated with HLA alleles.

The germline V and J ends were trimmed by 0 bases and 3 bases, with 9 bases remaining between them. This CDR3 contains 16 residues. The germline V gene encodes CDR1 MNHEY and CDR2 SVGAGI. PCR amplification relied on 60 Vbeta primers (plus 13 Jbeta primers). Original analysis: As a later analysis found, there were 60 million to 90 million unique TCR beta chains, of which roughly 11 million were shared. The repertoire was sequenced with immunoSEQ multiplex PCR; TCRdb's copy has only in-frame clones and lacks some. V and J calls and clone size follow that table, whereas D and trimming were derived from the DNA. The data hold 130,000 to 150,000 clones, with approximately 80% observed a single time.

V is TRBV6-5 and J is TRBJ2-6; D is ambiguous. This sequence was found in a woman aged 60-75 years in good health and CMV-seropositive. Sequencing was done on a sample of PBMCs. The DNA of the CDR3 is TGTGCCAGCAGTTACTCGATACGGTTTGGGGCCAACGTCCTGACTTTC. Protein: CASSYSIRFGANVLTF.